Below, 7 T cell receptor beta chains from the same sample are listed, as sequenced in a study of T cells in localized non-small cell lung cancer. Sequencing used immunoSEQ multiplex PCR; TCRdb keeps in-frame clones, though not all of them. The sample lists 13,000 or so clones, about 28% occurring once. The input for sequencing was lung tumor tissue, taken before any cancer treatment. Receptors originate from an older female donor with stage I lung adenocarcinoma.

The chain carries TRBV27 and TRBJ2-1; 9 bases agree with TRBD1. The trim removed 5 bases at V and 10 bases at J, leaving 6 bases unmatched. Germline V gene lookup returns CDR1 MNHEY and CDR2 SMNVEV (reference sequence). This CDR3 region has 13 residues. The CDR3 loop is CASSLDRGGEQFF. CDR3 bases: TGTGCCAGCAGTCTGGACAGGGGTGGAGAGCAGTTCTTC.

The table lists this clone with many counts. The chain employs TRBV6-8 and TRBJ2-5; TRBD1 agrees at 9 bases. This CDR3 comprises 17 residues. Looked up from germline, CDR1 is MNHGY and CDR2 is SAAAGT. With V trimmed by 5 bases and J by 5 bases, 15 bases remained unmatched. The CDR3 sequence is CASSDLRGTGNVETQYF. DNA for the CDR3: TGTGCCAGCAGTGACCTGAGGGGGACAGGGAATGTGGAGACCCAGTACTTC.

The chain has TRBV18 and TRBJ2-2; the D gene is possibly TRBD1 (5 bases). Germline lookup yields CDR1 KGHSH and CDR2 LQKENI. This CDR3 contains 13 residues. V was shortened by 4 bases and J by 5 bases, with 8 bases between the two germline ends. The DNA for the CDR3 is TGTGCCAGCTCACTCAGGGTTACCGGGGAGCTGTTTTTT. Its translation is CASSLRVTGELFF. The full variable domain, rest sourced from reference TRBV18 and TRBJ2-2, is NAGVMQNPRHLVRRRGQEARLRCSPMKGHSHVYWYRQLPEEGLKFMVYLQKENIIDESGMPKERFSAEFPKEGPSILRIQQVVRGDSAAYFCASSLRVTGELFFGEGSRLTVL.

The rearrangement uses TRBV19 and TRBJ2-2; the D gene is possibly TRBD2 (7 bases). The CDR3 sequence is 14 residues long. The germline CDR1 and CDR2 sequences are LNHDA and SQIVND (reference sequence). CDR3 coding DNA: TGTGCTACGGGGGGCTCTATCAACACCGGGGAGCTGTTTTTT. Its protein is CATGGSINTGELFF.

The J gene is TRBJ2-4, the V gene TRBV25-1; either TRBD1 or TRBD2 may fit D (5 bases each). Germline V gene sequence: CDR1 MGHDK, CDR2 SYGVNS. V lost 3 bases to trimming and J lost 7 bases, with 13 bases between them. CDR3 length: 14 residues. The CDR3 protein is CASSDLGEGNIQYF. The CDR3 DNA is TGTGCCAGCAGTGATCTGGGTGAGGGGAACATTCAGTACTTC.

This clone was observed a handful of times. The chain employs TRBV9 and TRBJ2-7; D gene ambiguous. V dropped 0 bases and J dropped 2 bases, with 9 bases sitting between them. The CDR3 sequence is 14 residues long. Germline V gives CDR1 SGDLS, CDR2 YYNGEE. The CDR3, as DNA: TGTGCCAGCAGCGTAGGGGGTTTCGCCTACGAGCAGTACTTC. This gives the protein CASSVGGFAYEQYF.

This clone has just a few counts. The chain couples TRBV30 to TRBJ2-2; D unclear. Germline V gives CDR1 GTSNPN, CDR2 SVGIG (reference sequence). Between the trimmed V and J ends, which lost 1 base and 5 bases, there was a span of 5 bases. The CDR3 consists of 12 residues. The CDR3 DNA follows: TGTGCCTGGAGTGGCACGACCGGGGAGCTGTTTTTT. Protein product: CAWSGTTGELFF. Variable domain in full (rest from reference TRBV30 and TRBJ2-2): SQTIHQWPATLVQPVGSPLSLECTVEGTSNPNLYWYRQAAGRGLQLLFYSVGIGQISSEVPQNLSASRPQDRQFILSSKKLLLSDSGFYLCAWSGTTGELFFGEGSRLTVL.